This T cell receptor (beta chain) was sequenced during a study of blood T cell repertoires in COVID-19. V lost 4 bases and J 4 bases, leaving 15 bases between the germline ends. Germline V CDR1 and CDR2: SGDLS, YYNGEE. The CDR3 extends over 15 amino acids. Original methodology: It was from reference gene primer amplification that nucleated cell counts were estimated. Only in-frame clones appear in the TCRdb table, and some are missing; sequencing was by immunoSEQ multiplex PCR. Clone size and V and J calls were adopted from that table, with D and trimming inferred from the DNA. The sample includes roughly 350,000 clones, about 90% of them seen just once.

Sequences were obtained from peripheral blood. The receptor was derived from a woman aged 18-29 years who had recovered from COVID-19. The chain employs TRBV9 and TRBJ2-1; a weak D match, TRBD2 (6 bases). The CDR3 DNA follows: TGTGCCAGCAGCACAAGCGGCGGGGCGTACAATGAGCAGTTCTTC. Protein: CASSTSGGAYNEQFF.